This TCR beta chain was retrieved from a study of blood T cell repertoires in COVID-19. Study at large: Whether acute or convalescent, the COVID-19 samples came from the United States, Italy and Spain. From T cells, B-cell-depleted T cells, or PBMCs came the material, which was cDNA or gDNA.

This table comes from immunoSEQ multiplex PCR, and its TCRdb copy is limited to in-frame clones, with some not included. The repertoire includes about 230,000 clones, 80% to 90% of them detected once, and 9.5% to 13% sits in the top ten. The source material was peripheral blood. The TCR sequence derives from a man in his fifties with COVID-19, enrolled during active disease.

The CDR3 reads CASSSKREGHYEQYF. The CDR3 DNA reads as TGTGCCAGCAGCTCAAAGCGGGAGGGCCACTACGAGCAGTACTTC. V gene TRBV13 combines with J gene TRBJ2-7; 10 bases map to TRBD2. The CDR3 covers 15 residues. From germline, CDR1 is PRHDT and CDR2 FYEKMQ (reference sequence). V was pared by 4 bases and J by 3 bases, with 6 bases of the junction left unmatched.